Described below is a single T cell receptor beta chain sequence and its context. This clone was seen just once. What this receptor recognizes is not known. Qualities for individual bases were not recorded, and no much larger clone is one base off. These data originate in a study of blood T cell repertoires in COVID-19 (dated by TCRdb to 2018 to 2021). As for the study more broadly: Samples from collaborators originated in the United States, Italy and Spain and spanned both the acute and convalescent phases of COVID-19. The material from the prospective study consisted of cDNA or gDNA derived from T cells, B-cell-depleted T cells, or PBMCs. Subjects who had been exposed to COVID-19, were actively infected with it, or had recovered from it provided the deeply sampled blood TCRbeta repertoires that made up the dataset. The repertoires were released in a freely available public database intended as a resource for research on the immune response to SARS-CoV-2. Samples were obtained from the ongoing ImmuneRACE study (first 160 participants) and from over 1,000 subjects provided by 6 global collaborators. Sample metadata almost always included a de-identified subject ID, COVID-19 status, age in years and sex. Where HLA class I and class II types were available, the types were taken from metadata supplied by the sample provider, not from assay-based typing. The full study reports these points: How much clinical and demographic metadata was included differed by source and by participant, and the metadata was provided uncurated.

Samples from volunteer blood donors who had recovered from COVID-19 were contributed by a second Seattle source. The collaborating institutions used their own protocols to collect whole blood in K2EDTA tubes. For TCRbeta analysis, collaborators shipped samples as frozen whole blood, isolated PBMCs, or DNA extracted from either of those sample types. TCRbeta CDR3 regions were amplified from genomic DNA using the immunoSEQ Assay, a bias-controlled multiplex PCR. In the source study's methods: Within the assay, amplification of reference gene primers was used to estimate how many nucleated cells each sample contained. To quantify the absolute abundance of each unique TCRbeta CDR3 rearrangement, sequence reads were collapsed and filtered. For each sample, productive Simpson clonality was calculated as the square root of Simpson's diversity index over productive rearrangements. TCRdb provides this immuneACCESS table in a form limited to in-frame rearrangements. Some clones are lacking; in checked studies, under half of them reflect an unresolved V gene, and why the rest are absent is not known. V and J calls and clone size are copied from that table; D and trimming were computed from the DNA. This sample comprises about 180,000 clones, approximately 90% of them detected only once. Less than 2% of the sample comes from the top ten.

This TCR was recovered from a man aged 18 to 30 who had recovered from COVID-19. Sequencing was performed on peripheral blood.

The CDR3 in this case is CASSQVAGLGEQFF. The nucleotide sequence reads as follows: TGCGCCAGCAGCCAAGTAGCGGGGCTCGGGGAGCAGTTCTTC. The V and J segments used are TRBV4-3 and TRBJ2-1; TRBD2 lines up with 8 middle nucleotides. Compared with germline, V lacks 1 base and J lacks 10 bases; bases without a gene match: 6. Its CDR3 holds 14 amino acids, cysteine through phenylalanine. Kept here is only the CDR3 DNA, which spans 42 bases and is read in frame from base 1. CDR1 LGHNA and CDR2 YSLEER are derived from the germline V gene.